What follows are 11 T cell receptor beta chains derived from one specimen sequenced in a study of cytomegalovirus exposure and HLA in healthy donors. PCR amplification relied on 60 Vbeta primers (plus 13 Jbeta primers). The method was immunoSEQ multiplex PCR; TCRdb's version includes in-frame clones alone and lacks a portion of them. The sample includes roughly 97,000 clones, 9.4% of them seen just once. Material for sequencing was PBMCs. These receptors all come from a man in his fifties in good health and CMV-seropositive.

The chain couples TRBV5-4 to TRBJ2-7; TRBD1 agrees at 7 bases. Losses at the gene ends were 4 bases for V and 3 bases for J; bases not matched to a gene: 10. The CDR3 covers 15 residues. The germline gives CDR1 SGHNT, CDR2 YYREEE (reference sequence). The CDR3 loop is CASSPDRVGYYEQYF. In DNA form, the CDR3 reads TGTGCCAGCAGCCCAGACAGGGTAGGGTACTACGAGCAGTACTTC. Based on the CDR3 plus reference TRBV5-4 and TRBJ2-7, the full variable domain is ETGVTQSPTHLIKTRGQQVTLRCSSQSGHNTVSWYQQALGQGPQFIFQYYREEENGRGNFPPRFSGLQFPNYSSELNVNALELDDSALYLCASSPDRVGYYEQYFGPGTRLTVT.

This clone was detected only a few times. The chain links TRBV4-3 to TRBJ2-1; tentative D call: TRBD1 (7 bases). The length of the CDR3 is 15 residues. Germline loops: CDR1 LGHNA, CDR2 YSLEER. V shed 0 bases and J shed 4 bases, with 10 bases lying between them. This chain's CDR3 is CASSQEAGQYNEQFF. Here the CDR3 DNA reads TGCGCCAGCAGCCAAGAGGCGGGACAGTACAATGAGCAGTTCTTC.

In this sample, this clone turned up a few times. The CDR3 nucleotides read TGTGCCAGCAGCCTTAGACTCGGGGAGCTGTTTTTT. Translated, it gives CASSLRLGELFF. V usage is TRBV7-3 and J usage is TRBJ2-2; D gene uncertain. The CDR3 runs to 12 residues. The germline gives CDR1 SGHTA, CDR2 FQGTGA. Between the trimmed V and J ends, which lost 5 bases and 7 bases, there was a span of 8 bases.

This clone was seen a handful of times. The chain couples TRBV27 to TRBJ1-3; perhaps TRBD1 as D (5 bases). Germline CDR1 and CDR2: MNHEY and SMNVEV (reference sequence). V was trimmed by 4 bases and J by 4 bases, leaving 11 bases between them. The CDR3 covers 14 residues. The CDR3 loop reads CASSSPAGGNTIYF. CDR3 bases: TGTGCCAGCAGTTCCCCGGCAGGGGGAAACACCATATATTTT.

A few counts support this clone. The chain has TRBV7-6 and TRBJ1-5; D remains unclear. Trimming removed 1 base from V and 0 bases from J, with 7 bases in between. From germline, CDR1 is SGHVS and CDR2 FNYEAQ. The CDR3 length is 15 residues. CDR3 protein: CASSLGQDSNQPQHF. CDR3 nucleotide sequence: TGTGCCAGCAGCTTAGGACAAGATAGCAATCAGCCCCAGCATTTT.

The DNA of the CDR3 is TGTGCCAGCAGCTTAACCCCCGGCACTGAAGCTTTCTTT. This codes for CASSLTPGTEAFF. This sequence joins TRBV7-3 and TRBJ1-1; D remains unclear. V lost 0 bases and J lost 4, with 6 bases in between. The CDR3 length is 13 residues. Germline CDR1 reads SGHTA; CDR2 reads FQGTGA. The complete variable domain, with remaining parts taken from reference TRBV7-3 and TRBJ1-1, reads GAGVSQTPSNKVTEKGKYVELRCDPISGHTALYWYRQSLGQGPEFLIYFQGTGAADDSGLPNDRFFAVRPEGSVSTLKIQRTERGDSAVYLCASSLTPGTEAFFGQGTRLTVV.

The chain carries TRBV4-3 and TRBJ2-2, with D maybe TRBD2 (6 bases). Per the germline V gene, CDR1 is LGHNA and CDR2 is YSLEER. The CDR3 contains 18 residues. V lost 0 bases, J lost 3 bases, and 17 bases lay in between. In DNA, the CDR3 is TGCGCCAGCAGCCAAGATTTCCCTGCCGGGACTTACACCGGGGAGCTGTTTTTT. Amino acids: CASSQDFPAGTYTGELFF.

The CDR3 DNA reads as TGTGCCTGGAGTCCCCGGGGACTAGCGTCTCTCGAGCAGTACTTC. Residues: CAWSPRGLASLEQYF. The chain uses TRBV30 and TRBJ2-7; 10 nucleotides line up with TRBD2. CDR1 is GTSNPN and CDR2 is SVGIG in the germline V gene (reference sequence). Trimming took 2 bases from V and 6 from J; bases not matched to a gene: 10. This CDR3 is built from 15 residues.

This chain uses TRBV9 with TRBJ1-5; 9 bases line up with TRBD1. CDR1 is SGDLS, CDR2 YYNGEE, per germline. After removal of 4 bases from V and 7 bases from J, the junction contained 6 bases not matched to a gene. CDR3 length: 14 amino acids. Here the CDR3 reads CASSTGGLGQPQHF. DNA of the CDR3: TGTGCCAGCAGCACAGGGGGCTTAGGGCAGCCCCAGCATTTT.

This clone was seen more than once but under ten times. The rearrangement uses TRBV2 and TRBJ1-5, with D possibly matching TRBD1 (6 bases). CDR3 length: 17 residues. The V gene's germline CDR1 is SNHLY and CDR2 FYNNEI. Trimming took 5 bases from V and 4 from J, leaving 21 bases between them. The CDR3 loop is CASSYLGGQGLNQPQHF. CDR3 DNA: TGTGCCAGCAGTTACCTCGGGGGGCAGGGACTAAATCAGCCCCAGCATTTT.

There are a few counts of this clone. In DNA form, the CDR3 reads TGTGCCAGCAGTCTGACCCCCGTTGGACAGGGGCCAGGTGGCTACACCTTC. The encoded protein is CASSLTPVGQGPGGYTF. The chain uses TRBV27 and TRBJ1-2; 9 bases agree with TRBD1. V lost 5 bases and J lost 7; bases outside the gene matches: 17. There are 17 residues in the CDR3. Germline loops: CDR1 MNHEY, CDR2 SMNVEV (reference sequence).